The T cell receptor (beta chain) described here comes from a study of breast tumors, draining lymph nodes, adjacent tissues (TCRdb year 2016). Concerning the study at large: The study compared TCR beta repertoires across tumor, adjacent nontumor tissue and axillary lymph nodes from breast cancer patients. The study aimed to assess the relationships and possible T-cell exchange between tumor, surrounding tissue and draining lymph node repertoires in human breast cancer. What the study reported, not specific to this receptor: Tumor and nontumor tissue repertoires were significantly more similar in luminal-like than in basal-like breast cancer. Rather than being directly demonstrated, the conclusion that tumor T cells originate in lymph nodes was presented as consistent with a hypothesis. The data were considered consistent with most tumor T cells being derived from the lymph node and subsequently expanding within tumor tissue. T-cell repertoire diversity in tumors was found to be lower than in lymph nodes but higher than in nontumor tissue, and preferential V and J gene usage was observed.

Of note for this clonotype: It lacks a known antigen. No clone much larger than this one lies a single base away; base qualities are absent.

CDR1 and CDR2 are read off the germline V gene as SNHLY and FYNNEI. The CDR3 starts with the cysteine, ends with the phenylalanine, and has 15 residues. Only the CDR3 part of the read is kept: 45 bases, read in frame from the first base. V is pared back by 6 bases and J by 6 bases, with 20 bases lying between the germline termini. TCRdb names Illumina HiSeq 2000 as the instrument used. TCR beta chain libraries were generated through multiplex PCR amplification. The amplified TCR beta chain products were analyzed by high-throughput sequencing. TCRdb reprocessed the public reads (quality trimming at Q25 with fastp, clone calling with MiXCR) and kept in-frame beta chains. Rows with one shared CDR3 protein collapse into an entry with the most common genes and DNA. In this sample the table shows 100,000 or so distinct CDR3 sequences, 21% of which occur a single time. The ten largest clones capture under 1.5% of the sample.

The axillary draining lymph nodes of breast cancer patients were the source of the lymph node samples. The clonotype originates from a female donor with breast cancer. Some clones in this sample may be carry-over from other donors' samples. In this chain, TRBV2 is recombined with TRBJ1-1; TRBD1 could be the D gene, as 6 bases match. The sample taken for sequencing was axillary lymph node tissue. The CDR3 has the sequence CASSGTGRRFSEAFF. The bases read TGTGCCAGCAGCGGAACAGGGAGGAGGTTCTCTGAAGCTTTCTTT.